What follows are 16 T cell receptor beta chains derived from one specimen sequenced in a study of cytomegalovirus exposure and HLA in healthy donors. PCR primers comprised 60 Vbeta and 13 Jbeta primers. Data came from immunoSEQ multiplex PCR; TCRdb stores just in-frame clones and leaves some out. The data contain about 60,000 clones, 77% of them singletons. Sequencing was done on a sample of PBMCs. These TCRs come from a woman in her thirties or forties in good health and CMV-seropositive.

Here the CDR3 reads CASSGSRGTNTEAFF. The CDR3 DNA follows: TGTGCCAGCAGCGGCAGCAGGGGGACAAACACTGAAGCTTTCTTT. The chain couples TRBV11-1 to TRBJ1-1; 7 positions match TRBD1. The V gene end was trimmed by 5 bases and the J gene end by 2 bases; junction bases not matched to a gene: 8. The CDR3 runs to 15 residues. Germline loops: CDR1 SGHAT, CDR2 FQDESV (reference sequence).

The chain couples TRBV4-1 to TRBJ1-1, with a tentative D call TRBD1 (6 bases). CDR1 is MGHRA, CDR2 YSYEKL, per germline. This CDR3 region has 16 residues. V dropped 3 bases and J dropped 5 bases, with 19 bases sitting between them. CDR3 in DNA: TGCGCCAGCAGCCAGGCCCTCTGGGGGGGCAATACTGAAGCTTTCTTT. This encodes CASSQALWGGNTEAFF.

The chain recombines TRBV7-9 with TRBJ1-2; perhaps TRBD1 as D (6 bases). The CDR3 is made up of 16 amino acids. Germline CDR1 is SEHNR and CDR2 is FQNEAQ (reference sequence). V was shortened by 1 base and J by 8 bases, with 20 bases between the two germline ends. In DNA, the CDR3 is TGTGCCAGCAGCTTAGTAATCAGGGGCGCGACGGGGGGCTACACCTTC. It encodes CASSLVIRGATGGYTF.

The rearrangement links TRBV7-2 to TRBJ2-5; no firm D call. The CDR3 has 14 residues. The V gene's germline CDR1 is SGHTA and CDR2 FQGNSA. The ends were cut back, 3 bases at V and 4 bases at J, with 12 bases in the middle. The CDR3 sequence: CASSLGTGLETQYF. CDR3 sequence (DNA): TGTGCCAGCAGCTTGGGCACTGGGTTAGAGACCCAGTACTTC.

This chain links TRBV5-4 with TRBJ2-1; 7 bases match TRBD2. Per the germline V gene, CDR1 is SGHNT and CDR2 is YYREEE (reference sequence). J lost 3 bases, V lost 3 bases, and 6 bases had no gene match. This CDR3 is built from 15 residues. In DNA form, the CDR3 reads TGTGCCAGCAGCTCAAACGGGGGGAACTACAATGAGCAGTTCTTC. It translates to CASSSNGGNYNEQFF.

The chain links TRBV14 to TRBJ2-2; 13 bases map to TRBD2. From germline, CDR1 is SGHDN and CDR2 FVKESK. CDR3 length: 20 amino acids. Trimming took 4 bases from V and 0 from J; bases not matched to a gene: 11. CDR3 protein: CASSPRKGLAGAPNTGELFF. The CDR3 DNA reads TGTGCCAGCAGCCCCAGGAAAGGACTAGCGGGGGCTCCGAACACCGGGGAGCTGTTTTTT.

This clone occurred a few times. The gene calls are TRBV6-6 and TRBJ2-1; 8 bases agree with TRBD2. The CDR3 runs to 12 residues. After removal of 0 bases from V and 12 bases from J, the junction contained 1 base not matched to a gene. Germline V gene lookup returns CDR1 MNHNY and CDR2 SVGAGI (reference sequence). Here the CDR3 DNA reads TGTGCCAGCAGTTACTCCCGGGAGGGGCAGTTCTTC. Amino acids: CASSYSREGQFF.

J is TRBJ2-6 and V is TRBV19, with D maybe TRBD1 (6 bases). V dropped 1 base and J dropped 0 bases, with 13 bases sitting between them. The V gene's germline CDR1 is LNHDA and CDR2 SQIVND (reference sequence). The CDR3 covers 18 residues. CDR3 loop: CASSIVRTANSGANVLTF. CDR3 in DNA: TGTGCCAGTAGTATAGTGAGGACAGCTAACTCTGGGGCCAACGTCCTGACTTTC.

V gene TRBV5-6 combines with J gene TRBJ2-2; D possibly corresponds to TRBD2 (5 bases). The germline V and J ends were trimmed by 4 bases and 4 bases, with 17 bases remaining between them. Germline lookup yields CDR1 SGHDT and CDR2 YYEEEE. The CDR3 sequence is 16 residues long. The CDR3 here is CASSQVEVSGTGELFF. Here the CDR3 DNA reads TGTGCCAGCAGCCAGGTGGAGGTGTCAGGCACCGGGGAGCTGTTTTTT.

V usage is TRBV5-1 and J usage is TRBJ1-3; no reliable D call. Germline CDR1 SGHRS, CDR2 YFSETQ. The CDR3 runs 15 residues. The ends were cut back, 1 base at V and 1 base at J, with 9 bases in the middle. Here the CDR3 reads CASSLHSSSGNTIYF. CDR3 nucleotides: TGCGCCAGCAGCTTGCATTCATCATCTGGAAACACCATATATTTT.

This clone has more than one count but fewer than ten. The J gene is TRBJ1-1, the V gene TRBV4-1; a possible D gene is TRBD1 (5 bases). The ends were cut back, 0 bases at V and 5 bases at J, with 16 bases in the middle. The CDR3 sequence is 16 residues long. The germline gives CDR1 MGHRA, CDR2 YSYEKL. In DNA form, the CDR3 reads TGCGCCAGCAGCCAAGAAGTTCGAGCAGGGCGGACTGAAGCTTTCTTT. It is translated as CASSQEVRAGRTEAFF.

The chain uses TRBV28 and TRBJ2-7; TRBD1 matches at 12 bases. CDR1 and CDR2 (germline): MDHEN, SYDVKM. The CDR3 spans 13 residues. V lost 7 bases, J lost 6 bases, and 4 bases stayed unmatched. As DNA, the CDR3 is TGTGCCAGCATAGGGACAGGGGGCTTCGAGCAGTACTTC. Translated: CASIGTGGFEQYF. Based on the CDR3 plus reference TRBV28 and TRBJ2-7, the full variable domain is DVKVTQSSRYLVKRTGEKVFLECVQDMDHENMFWYRQDPGLGLRLIYFSYDVKMKEKGDIPEGYSVSREKKERFSLILESASTNQTSMYLCASIGTGGFEQYFGPGTRLTVT.

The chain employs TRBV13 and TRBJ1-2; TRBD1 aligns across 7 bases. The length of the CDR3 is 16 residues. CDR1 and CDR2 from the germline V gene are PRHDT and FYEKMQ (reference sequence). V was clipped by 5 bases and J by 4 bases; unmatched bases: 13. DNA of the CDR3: TGTGCCAGCAGCGCGCGATTTACAGGGGACATCTATGGCTACACCTTC. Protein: CASSARFTGDIYGYTF.

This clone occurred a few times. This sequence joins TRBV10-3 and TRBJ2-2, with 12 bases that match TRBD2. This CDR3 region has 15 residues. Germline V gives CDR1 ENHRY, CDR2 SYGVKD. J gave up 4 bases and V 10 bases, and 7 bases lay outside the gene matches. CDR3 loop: CANSRTSGATGELFF. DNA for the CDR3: TGTGCCAACTCCCGGACTAGCGGGGCCACCGGGGAGCTGTTTTTT.

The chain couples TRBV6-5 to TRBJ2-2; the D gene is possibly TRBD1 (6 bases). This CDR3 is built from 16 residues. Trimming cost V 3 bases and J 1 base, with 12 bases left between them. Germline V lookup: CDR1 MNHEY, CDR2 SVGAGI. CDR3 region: CASSYSGTMNTGELFF. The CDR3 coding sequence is TGTGCCAGCAGTTATTCCGGGACAATGAACACCGGGGAGCTGTTTTTT.

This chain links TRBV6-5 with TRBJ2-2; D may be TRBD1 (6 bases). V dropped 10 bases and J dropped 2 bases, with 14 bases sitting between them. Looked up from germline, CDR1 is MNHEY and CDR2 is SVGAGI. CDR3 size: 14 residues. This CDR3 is CATRTDPNTGELFF. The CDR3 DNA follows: TGTGCCACCCGGACAGACCCAAACACCGGGGAGCTGTTTTTT.